This T cell receptor (beta chain) comes out of a study of blood T cell repertoires in COVID-19. Study as a whole: PBMCs, B-cell-depleted T cells, or T cells provided the cDNA or gDNA that made up the material.

Germline CDR1 reads LGHNA; CDR2 reads YNFKEQ. The trim removed 0 bases at V and 5 bases at J, leaving 5 bases unmatched. CDR3 length: 16 amino acids. Libraries were prepared by immunoSEQ multiplex PCR; TCRdb keeps only in-frame clonotypes and omits some of them. Here the sample spans nearly 15,000 clones, around 89% being singletons. This TCR was sampled from a human donor in a cohort sampled during active COVID-19. The chain is built from TRBV4-2 and TRBJ2-2; 8 nucleotides align to TRBD2. The specimen sequenced was peripheral blood. The CDR3 DNA is TGTGCCAGCAGCCAAGATTTGGGACTAGAGACCGGGGAGCTGTTTTTT. This sequence encodes CASSQDLGLETGELFF.